The 26 T cell receptor beta chains below all came from one sample that was sequenced in a study of blood T cell repertoires in COVID-19. Measured with immunoSEQ multiplex PCR; TCRdb has only the in-frame clones, and not every one. The table lists some 140,000 clones, 80% to 85% of them singletons. Material for sequencing was PBMCs or T cells enriched from blood (not recorded which). The receptors originated from a man aged 35 to 55 with acute COVID-19.

The V call is TRBV5-8, the J call TRBJ2-1; 7 bases are a match to TRBD1. Germline-derived CDR1 and CDR2 are SGHTS and YDEGEE. CDR3 length: 16 amino acids. Trimming at V came to 4 bases and at J to 2 bases, leaving 9 bases not matched to a gene. CDR3 nucleotide sequence: TGTGCCAGCAGCCCTCGGAACAGGGGTCCCTACAATGAGCAGTTCTTC. As protein: CASSPRNRGPYNEQFF. Together with reference TRBV5-8 and TRBJ2-1, the CDR3 gives the full variable domain: EAGVTQSPTHLIKTRGQQATLRCSPISGHTSVYWYQQALGLGLQFLLWYDEGEERNRGNFPPRFSGRQFPNYSSELNVNALELEDSALYLCASSPRNRGPYNEQFFGPGTRLTVL.

This sequence joins TRBV28 and TRBJ1-6; 7 nucleotides agree with TRBD1. J was trimmed by 6 bases and V by 6 bases; bases with no gene match: 5. The germline gives CDR1 MDHEN, CDR2 SYDVKM. The CDR3 loop spans 14 amino acids. The CDR3 reads CASSPGTVNSPLHF. CDR3 coding DNA: TGTGCCAGCAGCCCCGGGACAGTTAATTCACCCCTCCACTTT.

The genes are TRBV15 and TRBJ2-2, with D unresolved. Trimming left V 6 bases short and J 2 bases short, with 10 bases between. CDR1 LNHNV and CDR2 YYDKDF come from the germline V gene (reference sequence). There are 14 residues in the CDR3. The CDR3 region is CATSPRLNTGELFF. CDR3 nucleotide sequence: TGTGCCACCAGTCCCAGGTTAAACACCGGGGAGCTGTTTTTT.

CDR3 loop: CASSLAGQYNEQFF. CDR3 nucleotide sequence: TGTGCCAGCAGCTTAGCTGGGCAGTACAATGAGCAGTTCTTC. The J gene is TRBJ2-1, the V gene TRBV11-2; D is uncertain. V was clipped by 1 base and J by 4 bases, with 8 bases between them. This CDR3 spans 14 amino acids. In germline, CDR1 is SGHAT, CDR2 FQNNGV. The full variable domain, in which reference TRBV11-2 and TRBJ2-1 provide the parts outside the CDR3, is EAGVAQSPRYKIIEKRQSVAFWCNPISGHATLYWYQQILGQGPKLLIQFQNNGVVDDSQLPKDRFSAERLKGVDSTLKIQPAKLEDSAVYLCASSLAGQYNEQFFGPGTRLTVL.

The chain combines TRBV10-1 with TRBJ1-3; possibly TRBD1 for D (5 bases). The length of the CDR3 is 14 residues. Germline lookup yields CDR1 WNHNN and CDR2 SYGVQD (reference sequence). V was shortened by 3 bases and J by 2 bases, with 8 bases between the two germline ends. For the CDR3, the DNA is TGCGCCAGCAGTGACGGACACACTGGAAACACCATATATTTT. It translates to CASSDGHTGNTIYF.

The rearrangement uses TRBV6-6 and TRBJ1-1; perhaps TRBD1 as D (5 bases). The V gene lost 0 bases and the J gene lost 5 bases, with 10 bases spanning the gap. Germline V lookup: CDR1 MNHNY, CDR2 SVGAGI (reference sequence). This CDR3 spans 14 amino acids. CDR3 sequence reads: CASSYSGGETEAFF. The CDR3 DNA reads as TGTGCCAGCAGTTACTCGGGGGGGGAAACTGAAGCTTTCTTT.

This clone was detected once. The rearrangement joins TRBV19 to TRBJ2-2, with D unresolved. Germline CDR1 is LNHDA and CDR2 is SQIVND (reference sequence). The CDR3 sequence is 16 residues long. The V gene lost 4 bases and the J gene lost 5 bases, with 17 bases spanning the gap. This CDR3 reads CASSTPSQEMTGELFF. CDR3 sequence (DNA): TGTGCCAGTAGTACCCCATCCCAGGAAATGACCGGGGAGCTGTTTTTT.

This clone has just one count. The chain recombines TRBV18 with TRBJ1-1; 8 bases match TRBD1. CDR1 is KGHSH and CDR2 is LQKENI in the germline V gene. The CDR3 length is 14 residues. Trimming cost V 6 bases and J 6 bases; bases outside gene matches: 9. CDR3 in amino acids: CASSPPGGIPEAFF. In DNA form, the CDR3 reads TGTGCCAGCTCCCCCCCAGGGGGCATCCCTGAAGCTTTCTTT.

This rearrangement joins TRBV10-3 to TRBJ1-2, with D possibly matching TRBD1 (5 bases). This CDR3 region has 14 residues. V gave up 4 bases and J gave up 8 bases, with 17 bases separating them. CDR1 is ENHRY, CDR2 SYGVKD, per germline. CDR3 amino acids: CAISAGTEGKGYTF. The CDR3 region has the DNA TGTGCCATCAGTGCGGGGACTGAAGGGAAAGGCTACACCTTC.

J is TRBJ1-5 and V is TRBV7-8; D perhaps matches TRBD1 (6 bases). The CDR3 spans 16 residues. V lost 5 bases and J 0 bases, leaving 14 bases between the germline ends. Germline CDR1 and CDR2: SGHVS and FQNEAQ. CDR3 sequence reads: CASSPEDRNSNQPQHF. CDR3 DNA: TGTGCCAGCAGCCCCGAAGACAGGAATAGCAATCAGCCCCAGCATTTT.

The rearrangement links TRBV10-3 to TRBJ1-1, with 7 bases fitting TRBD1. V shed 3 bases and J 2 bases; nucleotides not matched to a gene: 6. Germline V gene sequence: CDR1 ENHRY, CDR2 SYGVKD. This CDR3 comprises 15 residues. CDR3 sequence: CAISDYRGVNTEAFF. The DNA of the CDR3 is TGTGCCATCAGTGACTACAGGGGCGTTAACACTGAAGCTTTCTTT.

This chain uses TRBV15 with TRBJ2-2; 7 nucleotides align to TRBD2. The V segment lost 3 bases and the J segment 4 bases; nucleotides outside the gene matches: 5. This CDR3 region has 15 residues. Germline-derived CDR1 and CDR2 are LNHNV and YYDKDF (reference sequence). CDR3: CATSSRAGSTGELFF. CDR3 nucleotide sequence: TGTGCCACCAGCAGTAGAGCGGGATCCACCGGGGAGCTGTTTTTT.

V and J are TRBV11-2 and TRBJ1-4; D is unresolved. Looked up from germline, CDR1 is SGHAT and CDR2 is FQNNGV. The CDR3 runs 14 residues. V lost 2 bases and J 8 bases, leaving 12 bases between the germline ends. The CDR3 nucleotides read TGTGCCAGCAGCTTAAACGGAGGCAGGGAAAAACTGTTTTTT. Amino acid sequence: CASSLNGGREKLFF.

V usage is TRBV6-6 and J usage is TRBJ1-5; 10 bases align to TRBD1. Trimming cost V 5 bases and J 6 bases; bases outside gene matches: 1. Germline values: CDR1 MNHNY, CDR2 SVGAGI (reference sequence). The CDR3 loop spans 13 amino acids. The CDR3 here is CASSRQGAQPQHF. The CDR3 nucleotides read TGTGCCAGCAGTCGACAGGGGGCTCAGCCCCAGCATTTT.

This clone was picked up one time. The rearrangement uses TRBV21-1 and TRBJ1-2. TRBV21-1 is recorded as a pseudogene. There are 23 residues in the CDR3. The CDR3 is CASSKGMNSGGGFHIIHFYGYTF. The CDR3 DNA is TGTGCCAGCAGCAAGGGGATGAACAGCGGGGGCGGCTTTCATATCATCCATTTCTATGGCTACACCTTC.

The chain couples TRBV5-6 to TRBJ1-2; unclear D gene. This CDR3 contains 15 residues. V shed 4 bases and J shed 8 bases, with 21 bases lying between them. The V gene's germline CDR1 is SGHDT and CDR2 YYEEEE. The CDR3, as DNA: TGTGCCAGCAGCCATCAAAGTCGGGCCTGGGAGGGCTACACCTTC. It is translated as CASSHQSRAWEGYTF.

V usage is TRBV3-1 (or the pseudogene TRBV3-2) and J usage is TRBJ2-5; 8 positions agree with TRBD2. V dropped 3 bases and J dropped 5; count of bases not matched to a gene: 11. CDR1 and CDR2 (germline): LGHDT, YNNKEL (reference sequence). The CDR3 totals 16 residues. Here the CDR3 DNA reads TGTGCCAGCAGCCATAGAGGGGCGGGAGGCCGGGAGACCCAGTACTTC. This translates into CASSHRGAGGRETQYF.

The V and J genes are TRBV28 and TRBJ2-1, with D maybe TRBD1 (6 bases). The CDR3 is 15 amino acids. Germline lookup yields CDR1 MDHEN and CDR2 SYDVKM. Between the trimmed V and J ends, which lost 5 bases and 2 bases, there was a span of 13 bases. This CDR3 is CASSPHRVAYNEQFF. The CDR3, as DNA: TGTGCCAGCAGTCCCCACAGGGTGGCCTACAATGAGCAGTTCTTC.

V is TRBV28 and J is TRBJ2-5; TRBD1 matches at 11 bases. Germline trimming cut 7 bases from V and 3 bases from J; bases unmatched to any gene: 31. Germline values: CDR1 MDHEN, CDR2 SYDVKM. The CDR3 covers 23 residues. The chain's CDR3 is CASTPSGTGGTGLESGKEETQYF. The CDR3 nucleotides are TGTGCCAGCACCCCCAGCGGGACAGGGGGTACTGGCTTGGAGTCGGGAAAGGAAGAGACCCAGTACTTC.

The rearrangement uses TRBV19 and TRBJ1-2; no firm D call. Germline CDR1 is LNHDA and CDR2 is SQIVND (reference sequence). The CDR3 contains 16 residues. V lost 1 base, J lost 4 bases, and 16 bases lay in between. In DNA form, the CDR3 reads TGTGCCAGTAGTATAGTCTTGAGATCCCCTCCCTATGGCTACACCTTC. This codes for CASSIVLRSPPYGYTF.

The rearrangement links TRBV9 to TRBJ1-1; 7 nucleotides line up with TRBD1. Germline CDR1 reads SGDLS; CDR2 reads YYNGEE. The CDR3 runs to 16 residues. V trimming: 2 bases; J trimming: 0 bases; junction bases outside the gene matches: 7. The CDR3 is CASSVEGTAMNTEAFF. The CDR3 DNA reads as TGTGCCAGCAGCGTGGAGGGGACAGCAATGAACACTGAAGCTTTCTTT.

This clone was seen once. This chain uses TRBV7-9 with TRBJ1-5; TRBD1 matches at 8 bases. The germline V gene has CDR1 SEHNR and CDR2 FQNEAQ (reference sequence). The CDR3 is 15 amino acids. The J segment lost 0 bases and the V segment lost 5 bases, leaving 3 bases of the junction unmatched. DNA of the CDR3: TGTGCCAGCAGCCCCGGACAGGGTAGCAATCAGCCCCAGCATTTT. Its translation is CASSPGQGSNQPQHF.

J is TRBJ1-1 and V is TRBV7-8, with a weak D call TRBD1 (5 bases). CDR1 is SGHVS and CDR2 is FQNEAQ in the germline V gene. CDR3 length: 14 residues. V lost 8 bases, J lost 4 bases, and 17 bases lay in between. The CDR3 coding sequence is TGTGCCAGCTACCGGGACTCGGGGGGCACTGAAGCTTTCTTT. It codes for CASYRDSGGTEAFF. The full variable domain, its missing parts supplied by reference TRBV7-8 and TRBJ1-1, is GAGVSQSPRYKVAKRGQDVALRCDPISGHVSLFWYQQALGQGPEFLTYFQNEAQLDKSGLPSDRFFAERPEGSVSTLKIQRTQQEDSAVYLCASYRDSGGTEAFFGQGTRLTVV.

V is TRBV19 and J is TRBJ1-2, with a tentative D call TRBD1 (6 bases). The CDR3 runs 16 residues. The V end lost 3 bases, the J end lost 4 bases, and 18 bases lay between the germline ends. Germline CDR1 reads LNHDA; CDR2 reads SQIVND (reference sequence). In DNA form, the CDR3 reads TGTGCCAGTAGTATGGGCAGGGGCGCAGACATCTATGGCTACACCTTC. Its protein is CASSMGRGADIYGYTF.

V is TRBV28 and J is TRBJ1-2, with 9 bases fitting TRBD1. The ends lost 5 bases at V and 3 bases at J; junction bases unmatched: 4. Germline lookup yields CDR1 MDHEN and CDR2 SYDVKM. CDR3 length equals 14 residues. CDR3 region: CASSQTGGDYGYTF. The CDR3 nucleotides are TGTGCCAGCAGTCAGACAGGGGGGGACTATGGCTACACCTTC.

The genes are TRBV6-5 and TRBJ1-1, with 7 bases aligning to TRBD1. This CDR3 contains 16 residues. Germline values: CDR1 MNHEY, CDR2 SVGAGI. V shed 4 bases, J shed 5 bases, and the junction held 13 bases outside the gene matches. The CDR3 loop reads CASSLLQTGSRTEAFF. CDR3 DNA: TGTGCCAGCAGTTTGCTCCAGACAGGGAGCCGGACTGAAGCTTTCTTT.